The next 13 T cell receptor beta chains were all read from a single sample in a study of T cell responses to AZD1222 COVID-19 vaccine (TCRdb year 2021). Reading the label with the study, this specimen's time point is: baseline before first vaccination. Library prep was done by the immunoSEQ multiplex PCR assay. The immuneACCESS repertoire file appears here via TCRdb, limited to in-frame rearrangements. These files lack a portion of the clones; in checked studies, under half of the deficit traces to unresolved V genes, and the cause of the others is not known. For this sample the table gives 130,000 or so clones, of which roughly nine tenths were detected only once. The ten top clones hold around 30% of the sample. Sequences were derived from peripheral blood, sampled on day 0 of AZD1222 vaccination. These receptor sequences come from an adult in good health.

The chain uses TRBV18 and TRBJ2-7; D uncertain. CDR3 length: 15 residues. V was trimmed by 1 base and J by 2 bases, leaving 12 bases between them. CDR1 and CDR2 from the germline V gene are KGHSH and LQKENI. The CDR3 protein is CASSPLEVRPYEQYF. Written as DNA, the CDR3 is TGTGCCAGCTCACCACTTGAGGTGCGGCCCTACGAGCAGTACTTC.

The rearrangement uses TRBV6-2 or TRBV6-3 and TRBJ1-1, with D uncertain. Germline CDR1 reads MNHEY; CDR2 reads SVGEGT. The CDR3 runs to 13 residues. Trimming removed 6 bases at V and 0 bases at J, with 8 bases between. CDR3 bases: TGTGCCAGCAGCCGAGGCTTGAACACTGAAGCTTTCTTT. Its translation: CASSRGLNTEAFF.

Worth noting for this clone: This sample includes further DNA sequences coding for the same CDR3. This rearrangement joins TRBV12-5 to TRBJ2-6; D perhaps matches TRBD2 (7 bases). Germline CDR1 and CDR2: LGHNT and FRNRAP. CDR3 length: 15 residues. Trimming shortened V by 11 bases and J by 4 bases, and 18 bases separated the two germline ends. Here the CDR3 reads CARGAGGPGANVLTF. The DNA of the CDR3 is TGTGCTCGGGGGGCCGGGGGGCCGGGGGCCAACGTCCTGACTTTC.

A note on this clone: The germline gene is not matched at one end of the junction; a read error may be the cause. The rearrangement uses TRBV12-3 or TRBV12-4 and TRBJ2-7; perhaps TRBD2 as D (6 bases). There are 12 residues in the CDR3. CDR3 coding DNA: TGTGCCAGCAGTCTTAGTGGGAGGCCCCATAACTTC. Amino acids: CASSLSGRPHNF.

CDR3 nucleotides: TGTGCTAGTGGTTTGCGGCTAGCGGGAATGGAGACCCAGTACTTC. This encodes CASGLRLAGMETQYF. The V gene is TRBV12-5, the J gene TRBJ2-5; 9 nucleotides line up with TRBD2. J gave up 5 bases and V 2 bases, and 6 bases lay outside the gene matches. The V gene's germline CDR1 is LGHNT and CDR2 FRNRAP. CDR3 size: 15 residues.

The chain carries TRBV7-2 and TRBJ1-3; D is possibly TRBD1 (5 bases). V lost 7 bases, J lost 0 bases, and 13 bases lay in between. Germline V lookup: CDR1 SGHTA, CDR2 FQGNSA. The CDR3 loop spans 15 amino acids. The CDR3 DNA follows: TGTGCCAGCACCGACCCTCAGGGCTCTGGAAACACCATATATTTT. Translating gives CASTDPQGSGNTIYF.

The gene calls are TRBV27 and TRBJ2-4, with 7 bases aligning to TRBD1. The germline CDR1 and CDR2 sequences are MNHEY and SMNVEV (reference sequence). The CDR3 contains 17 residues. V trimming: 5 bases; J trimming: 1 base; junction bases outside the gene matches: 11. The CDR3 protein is CASSPWAGGTAKNIQYF. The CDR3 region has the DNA TGTGCCAGCAGTCCGTGGGCAGGGGGTACTGCCAAAAACATTCAGTACTTC.

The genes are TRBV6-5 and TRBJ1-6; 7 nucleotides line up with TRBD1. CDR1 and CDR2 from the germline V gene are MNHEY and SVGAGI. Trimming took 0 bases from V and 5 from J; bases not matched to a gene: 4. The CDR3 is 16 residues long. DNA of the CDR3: TGTGCCAGCAGTTACTCGACAGGGACAGATAATTCACCCCTCCACTTT. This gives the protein CASSYSTGTDNSPLHF.

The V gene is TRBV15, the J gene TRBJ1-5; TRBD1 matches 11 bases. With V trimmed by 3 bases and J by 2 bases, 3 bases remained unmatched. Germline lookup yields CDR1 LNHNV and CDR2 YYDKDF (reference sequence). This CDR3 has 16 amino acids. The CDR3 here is CATSRDRGQGNQPQHF. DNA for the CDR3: TGTGCCACCAGCAGGGACAGGGGGCAGGGCAATCAGCCCCAGCATTTT.

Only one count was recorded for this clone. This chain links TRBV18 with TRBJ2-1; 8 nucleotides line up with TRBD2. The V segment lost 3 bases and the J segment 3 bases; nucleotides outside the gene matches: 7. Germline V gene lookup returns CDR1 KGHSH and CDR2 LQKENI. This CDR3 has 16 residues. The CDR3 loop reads CASSPSDGGDYNEQFF. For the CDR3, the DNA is TGTGCCAGCTCACCTTCGGACGGGGGGGACTACAATGAGCAGTTCTTC.

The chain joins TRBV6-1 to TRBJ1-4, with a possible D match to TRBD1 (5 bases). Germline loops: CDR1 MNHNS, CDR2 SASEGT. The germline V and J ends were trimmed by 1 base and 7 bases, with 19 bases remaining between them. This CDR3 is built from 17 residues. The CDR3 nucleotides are TGTGCCAGCAGTGAAGGAAGATTGCGGCAGGGCGGTGAAAAACTGTTTTTT. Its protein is CASSEGRLRQGGEKLFF.

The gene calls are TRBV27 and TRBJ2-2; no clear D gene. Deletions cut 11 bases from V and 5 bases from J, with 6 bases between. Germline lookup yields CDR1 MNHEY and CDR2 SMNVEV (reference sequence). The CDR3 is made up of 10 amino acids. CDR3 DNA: TGTGCCGCCGGGACCGGGGAGCTGTTTTTT. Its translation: CAAGTGELFF.

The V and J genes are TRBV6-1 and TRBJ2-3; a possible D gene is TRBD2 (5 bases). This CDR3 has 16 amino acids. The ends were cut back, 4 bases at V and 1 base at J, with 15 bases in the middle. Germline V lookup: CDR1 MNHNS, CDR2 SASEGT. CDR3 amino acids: CASSGRVARGTDTQYF. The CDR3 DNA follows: TGTGCCAGCAGTGGACGGGTCGCGCGGGGCACAGATACGCAGTATTTT.